This T cell receptor (beta chain) originates from a study of T cell repertoires in cytomegalovirus infection. Study at large: Newly reported HLA-C-restricted and thoroughly characterized HLA-B-restricted CMV epitopes were employed. CMV infection plus the matching HLA type was flagged by public TCR beta signatures.

MiXCR, run by TCRdb on the reads, gives a single entry per CDR3 protein. Among hundreds of thousands of distinct CDR3 sequences listed, around 30% were seen once. This clonotype has only a few counts. The antigen is undetermined. V lost 4 bases and J lost 7, with 20 bases in between. This CDR3 has 16 residues. Looked up from germline, CDR1 is MGHRA and CDR2 is YSYEKL. Study-wide findings and caveats: Summed frequency of public TCR beta families distinguished CMV carriers with the relevant HLA. HLA-C-restricted CMV-specific TCR beta clonotypes prevailed in the ex vivo response.

This sequence joins TRBV4-1 and TRBJ2-1; a possible D gene is TRBD2 (5 bases). The sequenced sample was cultured PBMCs, obtained from culture after CMV antigen stimulation. This TCR was sampled from a human donor in good health (CMV status not recorded). Some clones in this sample may be carry-over from other donors' samples. CDR3 protein: CASSPASITVANEQFF. The CDR3 DNA follows: TGCGCCAGCAGCCCGGCCTCTATAACGGTAGCGAATGAGCAGTTCTTC.